This passage covers 6 T cell receptor beta chains from one sample sequenced in a study of cytomegalovirus exposure and HLA in healthy donors. The PCR contained 60 Vbeta and 13 Jbeta primers. TCRdb's table, derived via immunoSEQ multiplex PCR, lists solely in-frame clones and lacks some. The data contain approximately 24,000 clones, approximately 70% of them seen just once; the ten biggest clones take up approximately 4%. The sequenced sample consisted of PBMCs. Every receptor here comes from a woman aged 45-60 years in good health and CMV-seronegative.

The chain has TRBV12-5 and TRBJ2-3, with TRBD1 identical over 7 bases. Losses at the gene ends were 2 bases for V and 2 bases for J; bases not matched to a gene: 10. There are 17 residues in the CDR3. Germline assignment: CDR1 LGHNT and CDR2 FRNRAP. CDR3 residues: CASGLTRTGPTTDTQYF. CDR3 bases: TGTGCTAGTGGTTTGACTAGGACAGGCCCTACCACAGATACGCAGTATTTT.

The rearrangement uses TRBV10-3 and TRBJ2-7; 9 bases fit TRBD2. Germline V CDR1 and CDR2: ENHRY, SYGVKD. The CDR3 loop spans 15 amino acids. V was pared by 2 bases and J by 0 bases, with 2 bases of the junction left unmatched. As DNA, the CDR3 is TGTGCCATCAGTGAGACTAGCGGGCACTCCTACGAGCAGTACTTC. Residues: CAISETSGHSYEQYF.

The V gene is TRBV29-1, the J gene TRBJ2-7; TRBD1 matches 10 bases. Unmatched junction bases numbered 11, after V lost 2 bases and J lost 1 base. This CDR3 has 17 residues. Germline values: CDR1 SQVTM, CDR2 ANQGSEA. CDR3 sequence reads: CSVEFYTGTGVSYEQYF. The CDR3 DNA reads TGCAGCGTTGAATTTTATACCGGGACAGGGGTTTCCTACGAGCAGTACTTC.

The chain combines TRBV25-1 with TRBJ2-7; TRBD2 matches 7 bases. CDR1 MGHDK and CDR2 SYGVNS come from the germline V gene. J gave up 3 bases and V 6 bases, and 17 bases lay outside the gene matches. The CDR3 spans 17 residues. The CDR3 DNA follows: TGTGCCAGCAGCGGGGACTTAAAAGCGGGGCGATACTACGAGCAGTACTTC. It encodes CASSGDLKAGRYYEQYF.

V usage is TRBV7-8 and J usage is TRBJ1-2; D gene uncertain. The CDR3 totals 19 residues. V was cut by 2 bases and J by 4 bases, with 26 bases left in between. The germline V gene has CDR1 SGHVS and CDR2 FQNEAQ. The CDR3 protein is CASSLLPIIAATESYGYTF. CDR3 sequence (DNA): TGTGCCAGCAGCTTACTTCCTATCATCGCCGCGACGGAGAGCTATGGCTACACCTTC.

The gene calls are TRBV13 and TRBJ1-5, with a weak D call TRBD1 (5 bases). The CDR3 totals 14 residues. Germline CDR1 is PRHDT and CDR2 is FYEKMQ (reference sequence). The V and J ends lost 5 bases and 8 bases respectively, with 16 bases between them. The DNA of the CDR3 is TGTGCCAGCAGCGCCGGGGGGGAGCCTGAGCCCCAGCATTTT. Encoded protein: CASSAGGEPEPQHF.